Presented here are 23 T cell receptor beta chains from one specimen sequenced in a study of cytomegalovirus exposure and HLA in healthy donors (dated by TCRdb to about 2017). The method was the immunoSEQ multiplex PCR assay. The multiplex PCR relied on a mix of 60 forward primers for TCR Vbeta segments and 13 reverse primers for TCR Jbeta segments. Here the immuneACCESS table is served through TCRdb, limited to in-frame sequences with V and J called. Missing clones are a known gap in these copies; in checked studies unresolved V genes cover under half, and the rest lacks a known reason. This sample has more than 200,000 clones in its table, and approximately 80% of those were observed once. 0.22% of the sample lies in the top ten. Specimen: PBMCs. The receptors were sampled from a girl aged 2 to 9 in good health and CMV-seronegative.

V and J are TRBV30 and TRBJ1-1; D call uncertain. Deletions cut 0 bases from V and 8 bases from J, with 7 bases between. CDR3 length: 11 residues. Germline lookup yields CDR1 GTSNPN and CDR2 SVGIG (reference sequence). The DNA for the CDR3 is TGTGCCTGGAGTGTACGAGGGGAAGCTTTCTTT. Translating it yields CAWSVRGEAFF.

This chain's CDR3 is CASSEDRTGRNYGYTF. The DNA for the CDR3 is TGTGCCAGCAGTGAAGACAGGACAGGTAGAAACTATGGCTACACCTTC. The chain joins TRBV2 to TRBJ1-2; TRBD1 agrees at 7 bases. Germline CDR1 SNHLY, CDR2 FYNNEI. V trimming: 1 base; J trimming: 2 bases; junction bases outside the gene matches: 7. The CDR3 totals 16 residues.

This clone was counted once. The chain's CDR3 is CASSLLDRGRTDTQYF. CDR3 sequence (DNA): TGTGCCAGCAGCTTGCTGGACAGGGGAAGAACAGATACGCAGTATTTT. The chain links TRBV5-6 to TRBJ2-3, with 9 bases fitting TRBD1. Looked up from germline, CDR1 is SGHDT and CDR2 is YYEEEE. V lost 1 base and J lost 3; bases outside the gene matches: 6. CDR3 size: 16 residues.

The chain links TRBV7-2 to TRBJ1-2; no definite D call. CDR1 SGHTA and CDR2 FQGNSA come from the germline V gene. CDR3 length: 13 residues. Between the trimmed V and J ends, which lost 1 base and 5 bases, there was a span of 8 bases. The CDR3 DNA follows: TGTGCCAGCAGCTTAGAATGGCTGTATGGCTACACCTTC. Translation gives CASSLEWLYGYTF.

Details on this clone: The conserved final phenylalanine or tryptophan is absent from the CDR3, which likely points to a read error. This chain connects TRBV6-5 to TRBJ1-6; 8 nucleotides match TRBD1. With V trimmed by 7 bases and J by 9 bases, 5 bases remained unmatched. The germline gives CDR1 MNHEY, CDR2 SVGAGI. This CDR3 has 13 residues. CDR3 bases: TGTGCCAGCACAACAGGGGGGGGTTCACCCCTCCACGTT. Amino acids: CASTTGGGSPLHV.

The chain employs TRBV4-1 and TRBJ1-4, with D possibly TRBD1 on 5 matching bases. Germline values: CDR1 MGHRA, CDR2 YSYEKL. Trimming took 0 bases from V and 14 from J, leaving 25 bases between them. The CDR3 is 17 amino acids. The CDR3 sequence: CASSQEGWGTKMDKLFF. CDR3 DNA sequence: TGCGCCAGCAGCCAAGAAGGATGGGGGACTAAAATGGACAAGCTGTTTTTT.

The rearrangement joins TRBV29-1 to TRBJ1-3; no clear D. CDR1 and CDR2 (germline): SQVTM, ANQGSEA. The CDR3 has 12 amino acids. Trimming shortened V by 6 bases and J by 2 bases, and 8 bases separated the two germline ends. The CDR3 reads CSVRLTGNTIYF. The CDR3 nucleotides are TGCAGCGTGCGGCTTACTGGAAACACCATATATTTT.

The CDR3 loop reads CASSLMGGSYGYTF. The CDR3 DNA is TGTGCCAGCAGCCTCATGGGGGGATCTTATGGCTACACCTTC. This chain connects TRBV11-1 to TRBJ1-2, with a weak D call TRBD1 (5 bases). The V gene lost 5 bases and the J gene lost 5 bases, with 15 bases spanning the gap. Germline-derived CDR1 and CDR2 are SGHAT and FQDESV (reference sequence). The CDR3 is made up of 14 amino acids.

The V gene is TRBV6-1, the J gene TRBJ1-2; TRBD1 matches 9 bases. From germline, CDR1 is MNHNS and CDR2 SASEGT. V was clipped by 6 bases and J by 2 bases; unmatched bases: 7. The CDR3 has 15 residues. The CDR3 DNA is TGTGCCAGCAGCGGTCGGGACAGGGCAAACTATGGCTACACCTTC. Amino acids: CASSGRDRANYGYTF.

In DNA, the CDR3 is TGTGCCAGCAGCGCCTCCAGGGACTCCGTATACGCGAACACCGGGGAGCTGTTTTTT. Its protein product is CASSASRDSVYANTGELFF. This sequence joins TRBV9 and TRBJ2-2; TRBD2 is a possible D gene (6 bases). V was trimmed by 3 bases and J by 0 bases, leaving 21 bases between them. Germline assignment: CDR1 SGDLS and CDR2 YYNGEE. This CDR3 has 19 residues.

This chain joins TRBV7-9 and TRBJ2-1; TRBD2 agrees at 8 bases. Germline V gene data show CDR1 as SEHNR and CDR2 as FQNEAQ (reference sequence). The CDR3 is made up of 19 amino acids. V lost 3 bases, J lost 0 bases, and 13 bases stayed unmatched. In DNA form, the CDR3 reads TGTGCCAGCAGCTTTAGTGAACTAGCGGCAGTTTTCTCCTACAATGAGCAGTTCTTC. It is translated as CASSFSELAAVFSYNEQFF. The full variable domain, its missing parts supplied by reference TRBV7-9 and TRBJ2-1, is DTGVSQNPRHKITKRGQNVTFRCDPISEHNRLYWYRQTLGQGPEFLTYFQNEAQLEKSRLLSDRFSAERPKGSFSTLEIQRTEQGDSAMYLCASSFSELAAVFSYNEQFFGPGTRLTVL.

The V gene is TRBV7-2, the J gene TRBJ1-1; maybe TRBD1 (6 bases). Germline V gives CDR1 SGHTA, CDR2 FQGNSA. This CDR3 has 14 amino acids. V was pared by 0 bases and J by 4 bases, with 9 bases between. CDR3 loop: CASSLARGSTEAFF. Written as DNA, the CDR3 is TGTGCCAGCAGCTTAGCGAGGGGGAGCACTGAAGCTTTCTTT.

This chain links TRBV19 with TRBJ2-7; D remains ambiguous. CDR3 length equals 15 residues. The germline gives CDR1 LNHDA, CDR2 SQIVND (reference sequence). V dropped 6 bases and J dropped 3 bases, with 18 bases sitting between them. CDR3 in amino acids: CASSEVLKFSYEQYF. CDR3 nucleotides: TGTGCCAGTAGCGAGGTTCTTAAGTTCAGCTACGAGCAGTACTTC.

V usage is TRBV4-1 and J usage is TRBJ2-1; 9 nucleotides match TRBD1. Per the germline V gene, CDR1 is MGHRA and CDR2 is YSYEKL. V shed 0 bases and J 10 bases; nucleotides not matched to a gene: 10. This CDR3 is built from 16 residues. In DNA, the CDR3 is TGCGCCAGCAGCCAAGAGCCCGGGACAGGGTTGGGGGAGCAGTTCTTC. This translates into CASSQEPGTGLGEQFF.

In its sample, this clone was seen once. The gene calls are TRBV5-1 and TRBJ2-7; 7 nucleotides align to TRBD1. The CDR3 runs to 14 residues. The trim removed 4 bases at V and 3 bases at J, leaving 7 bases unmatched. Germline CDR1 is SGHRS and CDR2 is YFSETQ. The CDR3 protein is CASSPIQGNYEQYF. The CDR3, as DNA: TGCGCCAGCAGCCCGATACAGGGGAACTACGAGCAGTACTTC.

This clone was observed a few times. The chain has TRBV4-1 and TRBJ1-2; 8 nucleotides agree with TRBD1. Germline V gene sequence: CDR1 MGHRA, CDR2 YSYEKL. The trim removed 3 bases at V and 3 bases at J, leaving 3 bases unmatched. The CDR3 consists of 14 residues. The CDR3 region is CASSHSTGDYGYTF. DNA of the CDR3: TGCGCCAGCAGCCACTCGACAGGGGACTATGGCTACACCTTC.

The CDR3 loop is CASRDRGALPDTQYF. In DNA form, the CDR3 reads TGTGCCAGCAGGGACAGGGGCGCCCTCCCAGATACGCAGTATTTT. This chain uses TRBV2 with TRBJ2-3; 9 bases match TRBD1. Germline CDR1 reads SNHLY; CDR2 reads FYNNEI. This CDR3 spans 15 amino acids. V lost 6 bases, J lost 4 bases, and 8 bases stayed unmatched.

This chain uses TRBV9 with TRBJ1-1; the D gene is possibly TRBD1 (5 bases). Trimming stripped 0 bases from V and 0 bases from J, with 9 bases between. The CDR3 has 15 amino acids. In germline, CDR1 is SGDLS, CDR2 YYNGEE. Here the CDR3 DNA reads TGTGCCAGCAGCGTAGGGACAAAACTGAACACTGAAGCTTTCTTT. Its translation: CASSVGTKLNTEAFF. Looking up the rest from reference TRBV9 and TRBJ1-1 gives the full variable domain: DSGVTQTPKHLITATGQRVTLRCSPRSGDLSVYWYQQSLDQGLQFLIQYYNGEERAKGNILERFSAQQFPDLHSELNLSSLELGDSALYFCASSVGTKLNTEAFFGQGTRLTVV.

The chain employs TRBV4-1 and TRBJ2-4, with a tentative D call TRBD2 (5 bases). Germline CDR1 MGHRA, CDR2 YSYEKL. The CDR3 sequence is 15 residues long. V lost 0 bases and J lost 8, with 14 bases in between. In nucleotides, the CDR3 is TGCGCCAGCAGCCAAGATGGAAACACCGGGGACATTCAGTACTTC. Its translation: CASSQDGNTGDIQYF.

The CDR3 is CASSPAAQGHTEAFF. CDR3 in DNA: TGTGCCAGCAGTCCCGCCGCGCAGGGCCATACTGAAGCTTTCTTT. The V gene is TRBV28, the J gene TRBJ1-1; D might be TRBD1 (5 bases). Per germline, CDR1 MDHEN and CDR2 SYDVKM. V was trimmed by 5 bases and J by 5 bases, leaving 18 bases between them. The CDR3 has 15 amino acids.

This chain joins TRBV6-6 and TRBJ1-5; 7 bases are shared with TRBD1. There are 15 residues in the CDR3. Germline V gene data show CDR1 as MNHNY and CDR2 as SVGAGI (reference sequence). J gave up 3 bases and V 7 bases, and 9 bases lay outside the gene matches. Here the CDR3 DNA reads TGTGCCAGCAACAGAGACAGGGTATCCAATCAGCCCCAGCATTTT. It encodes CASNRDRVSNQPQHF.

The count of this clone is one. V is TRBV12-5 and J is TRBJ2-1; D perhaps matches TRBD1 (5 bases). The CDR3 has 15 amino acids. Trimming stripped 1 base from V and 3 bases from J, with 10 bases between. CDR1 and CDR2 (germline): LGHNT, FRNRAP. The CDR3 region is CASGLGQNDYNEQFF. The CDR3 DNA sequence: TGTGCTAGTGGTTTGGGACAGAACGACTACAATGAGCAGTTCTTC. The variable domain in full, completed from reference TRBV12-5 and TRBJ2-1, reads DARVTQTPRHKVTEMGQEVTMRCQPILGHNTVFWYRQTMMQGLELLAYFRNRAPLDDSGMPKDRFSAEMPDATLATLKIQPSEPRDSAVYFCASGLGQNDYNEQFFGPGTRLTVL.

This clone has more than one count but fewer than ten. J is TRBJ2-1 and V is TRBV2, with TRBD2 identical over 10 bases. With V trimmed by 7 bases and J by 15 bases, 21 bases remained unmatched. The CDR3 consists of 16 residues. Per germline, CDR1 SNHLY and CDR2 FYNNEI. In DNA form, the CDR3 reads TGTGCCAGCAAAATTCCGGGACTAGCGACTCGTCGGGAATGGTTCTTC. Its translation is CASKIPGLATRREWFF.